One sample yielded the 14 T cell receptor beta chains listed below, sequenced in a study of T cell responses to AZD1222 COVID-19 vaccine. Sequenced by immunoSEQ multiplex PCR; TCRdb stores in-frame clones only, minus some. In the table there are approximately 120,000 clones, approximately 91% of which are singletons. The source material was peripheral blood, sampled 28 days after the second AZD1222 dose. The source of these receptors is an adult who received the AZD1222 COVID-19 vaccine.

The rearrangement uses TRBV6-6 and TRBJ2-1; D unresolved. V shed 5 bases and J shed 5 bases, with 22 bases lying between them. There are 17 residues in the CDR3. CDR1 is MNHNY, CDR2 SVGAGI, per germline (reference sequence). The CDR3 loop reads CASSPPALRTDNNEQFF. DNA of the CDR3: TGTGCCAGCAGTCCACCTGCCCTAAGGACCGATAACAATGAGCAGTTCTTC.

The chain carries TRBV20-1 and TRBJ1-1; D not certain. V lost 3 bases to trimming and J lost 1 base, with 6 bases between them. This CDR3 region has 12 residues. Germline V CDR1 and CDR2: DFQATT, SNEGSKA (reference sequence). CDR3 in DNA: TGCAGTGCTAGTCGGGGGAACACTGAAGCTTTCTTT. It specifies CSASRGNTEAFF.

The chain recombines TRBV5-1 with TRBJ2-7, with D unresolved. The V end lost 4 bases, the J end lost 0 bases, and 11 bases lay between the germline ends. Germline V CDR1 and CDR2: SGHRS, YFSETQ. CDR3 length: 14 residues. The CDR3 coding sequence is TGCGCCAGCAGCCCTGCTCCCAGCTCCTACGAGCAGTACTTC. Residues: CASSPAPSSYEQYF. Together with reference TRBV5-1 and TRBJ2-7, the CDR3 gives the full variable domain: KAGVTQTPRYLIKTRGQQVTLSCSPISGHRSVSWYQQTPGQGLQFLFEYFSETQRNKGNFPGRFSGRQFSNSRSEMNVSTLELGDSALYLCASSPAPSSYEQYFGPGTRLTVT.

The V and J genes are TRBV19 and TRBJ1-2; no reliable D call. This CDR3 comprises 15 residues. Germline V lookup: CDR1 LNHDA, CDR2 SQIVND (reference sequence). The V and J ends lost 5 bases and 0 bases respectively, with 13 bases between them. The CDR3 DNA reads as TGTGCCAGTAGTCGCGACGGAAATACTAACTATGGCTACACCTTC. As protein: CASSRDGNTNYGYTF.

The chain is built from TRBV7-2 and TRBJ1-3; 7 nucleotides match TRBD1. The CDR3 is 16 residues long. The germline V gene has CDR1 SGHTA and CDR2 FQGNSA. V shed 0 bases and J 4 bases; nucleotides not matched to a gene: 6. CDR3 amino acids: CASSLAGTVEGNTIYF. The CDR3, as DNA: TGTGCCAGCAGCTTAGCCGGGACAGTTGAAGGAAACACCATATATTTT.

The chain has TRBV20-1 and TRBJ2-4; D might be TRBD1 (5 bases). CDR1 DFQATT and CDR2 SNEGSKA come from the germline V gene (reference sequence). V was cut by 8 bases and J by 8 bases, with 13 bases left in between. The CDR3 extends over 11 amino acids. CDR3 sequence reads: CSRLRGDIQYF. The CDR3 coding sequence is TGCAGTAGGCTTAGGGGTGACATTCAGTACTTC.

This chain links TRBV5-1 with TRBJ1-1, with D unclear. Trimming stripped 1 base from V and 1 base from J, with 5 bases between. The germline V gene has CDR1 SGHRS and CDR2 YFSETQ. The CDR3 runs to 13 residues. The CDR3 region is CASSLQENTEAFF. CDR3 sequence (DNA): TGCGCCAGCAGCTTGCAGGAGAACACTGAAGCTTTCTTT.

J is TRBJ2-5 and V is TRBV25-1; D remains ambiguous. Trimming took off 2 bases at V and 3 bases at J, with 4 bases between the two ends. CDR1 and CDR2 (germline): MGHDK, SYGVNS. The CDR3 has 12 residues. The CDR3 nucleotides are TGTGCCAGCAGTGAAGGGGAAGAGACCCAGTACTTC. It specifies CASSEGEETQYF.

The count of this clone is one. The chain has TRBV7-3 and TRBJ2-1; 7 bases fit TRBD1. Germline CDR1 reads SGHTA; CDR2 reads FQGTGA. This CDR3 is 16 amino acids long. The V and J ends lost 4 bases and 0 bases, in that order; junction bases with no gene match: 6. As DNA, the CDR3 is TGTGCCAGCAGCTCCGAGGGACAGCTCTCCTACAATGAGCAGTTCTTC. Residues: CASSSEGQLSYNEQFF.

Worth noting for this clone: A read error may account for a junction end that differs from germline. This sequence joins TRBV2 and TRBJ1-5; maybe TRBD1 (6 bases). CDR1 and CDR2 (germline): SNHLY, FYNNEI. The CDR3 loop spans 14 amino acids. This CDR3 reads CASSDRRGKQPQHF. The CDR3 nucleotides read TGTGCCAGCAGTGATCGCAGGGGCAAACAGCCCCAGCATTTT.

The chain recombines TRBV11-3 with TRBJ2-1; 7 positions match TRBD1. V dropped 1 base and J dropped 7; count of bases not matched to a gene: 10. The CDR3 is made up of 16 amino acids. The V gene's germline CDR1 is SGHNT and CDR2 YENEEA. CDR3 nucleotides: TGTGCCAGCAGCTTAGGAGGGGGCGGTTCGAGGAATGAGCAGTTCTTC. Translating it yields CASSLGGGGSRNEQFF.

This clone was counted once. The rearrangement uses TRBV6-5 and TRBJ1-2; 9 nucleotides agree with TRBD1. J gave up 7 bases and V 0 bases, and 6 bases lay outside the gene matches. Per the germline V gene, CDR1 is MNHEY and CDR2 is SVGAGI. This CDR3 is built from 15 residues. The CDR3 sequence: CASSYSRQGVFGYTF. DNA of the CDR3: TGTGCCAGCAGTTACTCGAGACAGGGGGTTTTTGGCTACACCTTC.

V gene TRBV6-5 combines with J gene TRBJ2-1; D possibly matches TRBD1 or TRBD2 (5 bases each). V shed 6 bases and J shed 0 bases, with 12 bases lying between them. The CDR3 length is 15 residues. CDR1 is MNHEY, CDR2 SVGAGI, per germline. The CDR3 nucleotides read TGTGCCAGCAGGGGGACCGACAGCTCCTACAATGAGCAGTTCTTC. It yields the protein CASRGTDSSYNEQFF.

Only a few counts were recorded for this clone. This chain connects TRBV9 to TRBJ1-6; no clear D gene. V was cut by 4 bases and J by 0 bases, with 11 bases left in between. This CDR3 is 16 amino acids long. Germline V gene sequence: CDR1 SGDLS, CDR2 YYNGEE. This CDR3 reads CASSPRGLSYNSPLHF. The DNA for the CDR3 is TGTGCCAGCAGCCCCCGAGGTCTCTCCTATAATTCACCCCTCCACTTT.